The 10 T cell receptor beta chains below all came from one sample that was sequenced in a study of CD8+CD57+ T cells in acquired aplastic anemia. TCR beta VDJ and CDR3 profiling used genomic DNA as template. Via MiXCR, TCRdb re-called the reads, giving one row per CDR3 protein. Altogether roughly 240,000 distinct CDR3 sequences are present, around 45% being singletons, with the ten largest covering less than 9%. Sequenced patients had shown CD8+CD57+ cell expansion by flow cytometry. Material for sequencing was sorted CD4+, CD8+, or CD8+CD57+ T cells (not recorded which) from PBMCs. These receptors came from a human donor with aplastic anemia.

This clonotype has ten or more counts. The V and J genes are TRBV7-9 and TRBJ1-2, with unresolved D. This CDR3 contains 12 residues. With 5 bases removed from V and 7 bases from J, the gap between germline ends came to 11 bases. Germline loops: CDR1 SEHNR, CDR2 FQNEAQ (reference sequence). The CDR3 DNA is TGTGCCAGCAGCCCGAGGGTTGTTGGCTACACCTTC. It translates to CASSPRVVGYTF.

Regarding this clonotype: A much larger clone differs by one base, so this may be a read error. The chain has TRBV5-4 and TRBJ2-7; TRBD2 matches at 8 bases. CDR1 and CDR2 from the germline V gene are SGHNT and YYREEE (reference sequence). CDR3 size: 17 residues. The chain's CDR3 is CACSLQRRGVDSYEQYF. The CDR3 DNA is TGTGCCTGCAGCTTACAAAGGCGGGGGGTCGATTCCTACGAGCAGTACTTC.

This clonotype was found once. A junction end diverges from the germline sequence, so it may reflect a read error. The rearrangement joins TRBV29-1 to TRBJ1-1, with D uncertain. The CDR3 sequence is 12 residues long. Germline CDR1 is SQVTM and CDR2 is ANQGSEA. CDR3 sequence reads: CSVVFLNTEAFF. The CDR3 nucleotides are TGCAGCGTTGTATTCCTGAACACTGAAGCCTTCTTT. The variable domain in full, with the rest retrieved from reference TRBV29-1 and TRBJ1-1, is SAVISQKPSRDICQRGTSLTIQCQVDSQVTMMFWYRQQPGQSLTLIATANQGSEATYESGFVIDKFPISRPNLTFSTLTVSNMSPEDSSIYLCSVVFLNTEAFFGQGTRLTVV.

This clonotype occurred many times. The rearrangement links TRBV7-9 to TRBJ2-5, with 9 bases that match TRBD2. Germline trimming cut 5 bases from V and 3 bases from J; bases unmatched to any gene: 4. The CDR3 covers 14 residues. Per the germline V gene, CDR1 is SEHNR and CDR2 is FQNEAQ (reference sequence). This chain's CDR3 is CASSGRTSEETQYF. In DNA, the CDR3 is TGTGCCAGCAGCGGCCGGACTAGCGAAGAGACCCAGTACTTC.

The chain links TRBV14 to TRBJ2-6; D is perhaps TRBD1 (7 bases). The V gene lost 0 bases and the J gene lost 2 bases, with 20 bases spanning the gap. Germline CDR1 reads SGHDN; CDR2 reads FVKESK. The CDR3 consists of 20 residues. In DNA, the CDR3 is TGTGCCAGCAGCCAAGAAGTAAGGAGGGGGCGTTACACTGGGGCCAACGTCCTGACTTTC. This gives the protein CASSQEVRRGRYTGANVLTF.

This clonotype was seen many times. This chain connects TRBV7-9 to TRBJ2-7; 8 nucleotides match TRBD1. In germline, CDR1 is SEHNR, CDR2 FQNEAQ (reference sequence). V was pared by 5 bases and J by 2 bases, with 5 bases of the junction left unmatched. CDR3 length: 14 residues. The CDR3 spells CASSTGTGTYEQYF. CDR3 DNA: TGTGCCAGCAGCACCGGGACAGGCACCTACGAGCAGTACTTC.

This rearrangement joins TRBV7-9 to TRBJ1-6; a weak D match, TRBD1 (6 bases). Trimming pared 4 bases from V and 9 bases from J, leaving 19 bases between. This CDR3 spans 16 amino acids. The germline V gene has CDR1 SEHNR and CDR2 FQNEAQ (reference sequence). CDR3 protein: CASSSLGGGAASPLHF. The CDR3 DNA follows: TGTGCCAGCAGCTCGCTGGGGGGGGGGGCCGCTTCACCCCTCCACTTT.

This clonotype was recorded at least ten times. The final CDR3 position lacks the conserved phenylalanine or tryptophan, pointing to a likely read error. V gene TRBV7-9 combines with J gene TRBJ1-2, with a tentative D call TRBD1 (5 bases). V gave up 5 bases and J gave up 4 bases, with 14 bases separating them. CDR3 length: 14 residues. CDR1 is SEHNR, CDR2 FQNEAQ, per germline (reference sequence). CDR3 amino acids: CASSHGGDRYGYTL. The CDR3, as DNA: TGTGCCAGCAGCCACGGGGGGGATCGCTATGGCTACACCCTC.

Written as DNA, the CDR3 is TGTGCCAGCAGACCTGGCCTAGCGGGAGATCCGAACATTCAGTACTTC. Translation: CASRPGLAGDPNIQYF. The rearrangement joins TRBV27 to TRBJ2-4, with 10 bases lining up with TRBD2. CDR3 length: 16 residues. Germline CDR1 is MNHEY and CDR2 is SMNVEV (reference sequence). The trim removed 6 bases at V and 7 bases at J, leaving 12 bases unmatched.

Many counts were recorded for this clonotype. CDR3 in amino acids: CASQGRPDPEAFF. The CDR3, as DNA: TGTGCCAGCCAAGGACGGCCAGACCCTGAAGCTTTCTTT. The rearrangement uses TRBV6-5 and TRBJ1-1; D remains ambiguous. The germline V and J ends were trimmed by 8 bases and 6 bases, with 16 bases remaining between them. The CDR3 totals 13 residues. Germline V lookup: CDR1 MNHEY, CDR2 SVGAGI.